Here is one T cell receptor beta chain with its context. TCRdb keeps only in-frame clones here, not all; method: immunoSEQ multiplex PCR. This repertoire shows under 45,000 clones, around 96% found once; its top ten account for roughly 0.8%. These data are taken from a study of T cell changes during pregnancy in multiple sclerosis. J lost 5 bases, V lost 6 bases, and 10 bases had no gene match. CDR1 and CDR2 (germline): MNHEY, SVGAGI. The CDR3 extends over 14 amino acids. The rearrangement uses TRBV6-5 and TRBJ2-7; 7 nucleotides line up with TRBD2. This sequence was found in a female donor with multiple sclerosis, enrolled in a pregnancy study. Here the sequenced sample was peripheral blood, taken in the second trimester of pregnancy. CDR3 protein: CASRRLAGAHEQYF. In DNA form, the CDR3 reads TGTGCCAGCAGGCGACTCGCGGGAGCCCACGAGCAGTACTTC.